The sample holds a few counts of the clone carrying this T cell receptor (beta chain). Its antigen remains unknown. The whole isolated RNA underwent reverse transcription, so sequencing captured expressed TCRB transcripts. Repertoires were generated with immunoSEQ multiplex PCR, while TCRdb's copy carries only in-frame clones and drops some. The table records 250,000 to 350,000 clones, approximately 10% of them present only once. The record originates from a study of beta chain features in type 1 diabetes. The germline V gene encodes CDR1 ENHRY and CDR2 SYGVKD. J was trimmed by 4 bases and V by 4 bases; bases with no gene match: 3. The CDR3 is 15 residues long. Study conclusions and caveats: Because the template was cDNA, high-expressing cells might be over-represented. Amplification by PCR could prefer shorter templates, with the same effect in patients and controls.

The sample was naive CD4+ T cells from blood. The clonotype originates from a woman aged 30 to 39 in good health. This chain joins TRBV10-3 and TRBJ2-1; 11 bases are a match to TRBD2. The CDR3 reads CAISGTSGGYNEQFF. The CDR3 nucleotides are TGTGCCATCAGTGGTACTAGCGGGGGATACAATGAGCAGTTCTTC.